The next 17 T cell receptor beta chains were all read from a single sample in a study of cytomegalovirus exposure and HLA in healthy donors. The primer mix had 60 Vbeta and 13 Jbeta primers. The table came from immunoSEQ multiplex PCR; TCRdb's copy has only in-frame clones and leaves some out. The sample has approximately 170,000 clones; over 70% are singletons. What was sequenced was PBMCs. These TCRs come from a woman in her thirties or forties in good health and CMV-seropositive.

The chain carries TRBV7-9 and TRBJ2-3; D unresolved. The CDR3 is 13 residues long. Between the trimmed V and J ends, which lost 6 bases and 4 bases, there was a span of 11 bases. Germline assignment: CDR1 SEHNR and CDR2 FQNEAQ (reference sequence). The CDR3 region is CASSSGGPDTQYF. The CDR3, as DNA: TGTGCCAGCAGTTCAGGTGGGCCAGATACGCAGTATTTT.

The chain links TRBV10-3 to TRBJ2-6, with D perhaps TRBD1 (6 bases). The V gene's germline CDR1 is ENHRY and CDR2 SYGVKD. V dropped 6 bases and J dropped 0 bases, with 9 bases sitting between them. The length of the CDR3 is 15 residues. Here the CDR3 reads CAISGQSSGANVLTF. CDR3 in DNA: TGTGCCATCAGCGGACAGAGCTCTGGGGCCAACGTCCTGACTTTC.

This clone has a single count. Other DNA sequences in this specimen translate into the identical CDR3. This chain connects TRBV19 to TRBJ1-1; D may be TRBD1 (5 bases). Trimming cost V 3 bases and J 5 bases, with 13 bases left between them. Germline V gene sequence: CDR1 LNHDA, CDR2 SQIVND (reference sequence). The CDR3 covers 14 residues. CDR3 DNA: TGTGCCAGTAGTATTTCAGGGTTTGGGACTGAAGCTTTCTTT. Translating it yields CASSISGFGTEAFF.

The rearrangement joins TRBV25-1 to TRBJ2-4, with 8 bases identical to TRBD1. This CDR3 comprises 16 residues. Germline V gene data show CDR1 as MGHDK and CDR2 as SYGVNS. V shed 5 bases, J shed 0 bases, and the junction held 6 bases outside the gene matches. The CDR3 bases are TGTGCCAGCAGTACCCATCAGGGGGCAGCCAAAAACATTCAGTACTTC. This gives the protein CASSTHQGAAKNIQYF. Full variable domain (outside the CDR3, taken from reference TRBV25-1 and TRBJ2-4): EADIYQTPRYLVIGTGKKITLECSQTMGHDKMYWYQQDPGMELHLIHYSYGVNSTEKGDLSSESTVSRIRTEHFPLTLESARPSHTSQYLCASSTHQGAAKNIQYFGAGTRLSVL.

The CDR3 reads CASSLQSRETQYF. CDR3 nucleotide sequence: TGTGCCAGCAGCCTGCAAAGTCGGGAGACCCAGTACTTC. The V and J genes are TRBV7-3 and TRBJ2-5; D is uncertain. The CDR3 totals 13 residues. CDR1 SGHTA and CDR2 FQGTGA come from the germline V gene. Deletions cut 5 bases from V and 5 bases from J, with 12 bases between.

CDR3 sequence: CSVPGGGGQETQYF. CDR3 DNA sequence: TGCAGCGTCCCAGGGGGCGGGGGACAAGAGACCCAGTACTTC. The rearrangement uses TRBV29-1 and TRBJ2-5; TRBD1 might be the D (8 bases). The V end was cut by 6 bases, the J end by 2 bases, with 16 bases between. Germline V gene data show CDR1 as SQVTM and CDR2 as ANQGSEA. The length of the CDR3 is 14 residues.

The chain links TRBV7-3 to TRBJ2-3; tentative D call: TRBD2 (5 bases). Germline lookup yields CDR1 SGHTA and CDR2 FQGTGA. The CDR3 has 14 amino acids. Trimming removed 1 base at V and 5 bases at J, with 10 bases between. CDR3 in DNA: TGTGCCAGCAGCTTAAAGAGGGTCGGAGATACGCAGTATTTT. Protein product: CASSLKRVGDTQYF.

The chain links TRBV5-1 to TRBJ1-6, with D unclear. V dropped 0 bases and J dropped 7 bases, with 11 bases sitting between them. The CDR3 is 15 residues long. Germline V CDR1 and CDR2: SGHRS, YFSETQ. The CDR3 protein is CASSLEPSGNSPLHF. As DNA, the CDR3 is TGCGCCAGCAGCTTGGAACCTTCTGGCAATTCACCCCTCCACTTT.

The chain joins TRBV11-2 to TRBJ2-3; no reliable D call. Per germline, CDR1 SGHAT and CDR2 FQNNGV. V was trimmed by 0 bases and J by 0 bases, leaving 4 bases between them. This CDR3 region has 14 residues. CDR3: CASSLDLSTDTQYF. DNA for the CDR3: TGTGCCAGCAGCTTAGACCTAAGCACAGATACGCAGTATTTT.

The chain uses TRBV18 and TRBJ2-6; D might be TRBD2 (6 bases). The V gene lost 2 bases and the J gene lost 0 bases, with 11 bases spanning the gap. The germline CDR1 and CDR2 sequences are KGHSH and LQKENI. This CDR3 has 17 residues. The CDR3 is CASSPGGITSGANVLTF. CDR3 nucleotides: TGTGCCAGCTCACCAGGGGGGATCACCTCTGGGGCCAACGTCCTGACTTTC. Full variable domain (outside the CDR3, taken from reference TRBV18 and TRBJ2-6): NAGVMQNPRHLVRRRGQEARLRCSPMKGHSHVYWYRQLPEEGLKFMVYLQKENIIDESGMPKERFSAEFPKEGPSILRIQQVVRGDSAAYFCASSPGGITSGANVLTFGAGSRLTVL.

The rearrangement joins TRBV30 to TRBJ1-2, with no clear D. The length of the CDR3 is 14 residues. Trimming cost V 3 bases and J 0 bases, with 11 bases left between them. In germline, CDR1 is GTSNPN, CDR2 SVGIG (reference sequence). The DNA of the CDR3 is TGTGCCTGGAGCGCAACCCCGGCTAACTATGGCTACACCTTC. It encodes CAWSATPANYGYTF.

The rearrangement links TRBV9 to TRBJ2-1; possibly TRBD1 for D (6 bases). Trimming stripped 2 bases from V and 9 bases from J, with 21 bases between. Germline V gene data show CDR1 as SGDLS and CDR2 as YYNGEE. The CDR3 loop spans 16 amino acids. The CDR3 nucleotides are TGTGCCAGCAGCGTCCTCACAGGGACGGGCTTCGTTGAGCAGTTCTTC. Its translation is CASSVLTGTGFVEQFF.

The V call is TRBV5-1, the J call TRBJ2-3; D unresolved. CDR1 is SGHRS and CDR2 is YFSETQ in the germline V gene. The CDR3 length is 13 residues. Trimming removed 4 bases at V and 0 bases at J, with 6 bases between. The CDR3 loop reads CASSPPSTDTQYF. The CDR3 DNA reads TGCGCCAGCAGCCCCCCAAGCACAGATACGCAGTATTTT.

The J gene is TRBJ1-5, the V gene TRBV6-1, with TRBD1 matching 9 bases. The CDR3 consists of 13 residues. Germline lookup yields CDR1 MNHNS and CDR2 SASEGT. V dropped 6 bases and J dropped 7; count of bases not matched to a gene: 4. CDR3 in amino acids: CASRGQGMQPQHF. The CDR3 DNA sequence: TGTGCCAGCAGAGGACAGGGGATGCAGCCCCAGCATTTT.

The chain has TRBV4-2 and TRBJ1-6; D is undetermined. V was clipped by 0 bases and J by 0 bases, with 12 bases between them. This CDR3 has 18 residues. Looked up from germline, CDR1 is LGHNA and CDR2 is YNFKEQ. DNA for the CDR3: TGTGCCAGCAGCCAAGAGATGGCGGGGTACTCCTATAATTCACCCCTCCACTTT. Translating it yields CASSQEMAGYSYNSPLHF.

The CDR3 is CASSSPGSGNTIYF. DNA of the CDR3: TGTGCCAGCAGCTCCCCAGGGTCTGGAAACACCATATATTTT. The V and J genes are TRBV7-9 and TRBJ1-3; maybe TRBD1 (5 bases). CDR3 size: 14 residues. The germline gives CDR1 SEHNR, CDR2 FQNEAQ (reference sequence). Deletions cut 4 bases from V and 1 base from J, with 8 bases between. Combining the CDR3 with reference TRBV7-9 and TRBJ1-3 gives the whole variable domain DTGVSQNPRHKITKRGQNVTFRCDPISEHNRLYWYRQTLGQGPEFLTYFQNEAQLEKSRLLSDRFSAERPKGSFSTLEIQRTEQGDSAMYLCASSSPGSGNTIYFGEGSWLTVV.

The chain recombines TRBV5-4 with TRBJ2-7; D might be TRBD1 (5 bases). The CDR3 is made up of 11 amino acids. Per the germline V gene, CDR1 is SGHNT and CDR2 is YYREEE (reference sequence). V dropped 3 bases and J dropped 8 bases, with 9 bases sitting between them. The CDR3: CASSSRGQQYF. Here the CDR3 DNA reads TGTGCCAGCAGCTCAAGGGGTCAGCAGTACTTC.